This TCR beta chain was identified in a study of early T cells in non-severe SARS-CoV-2 infection. Turning to the study itself: Bulk RNA from unsorted whole blood was sequenced; chains were unpaired.

TCRdb redid the calling of the 5' RACE reads with MiXCR, one entry per CDR3 protein. This sample has more than 35,000 distinct CDR3 sequences, with less than 5% found just once. Ten or more counts support this clonotype. Its antigen is as yet unknown. Study outcomes and limitations: There was a bias toward anti-spike CD8 responses in VDJdb matching, which missed private and CD4 specificities.

The receptor was derived from an adult who was a healthcare worker with PCR-confirmed SARS-CoV-2 infection or an uninfected control (not recorded which). The specimen was whole blood.

CDR3 sequence: CASRRLGITYEQYF. In DNA, the CDR3 is TGTGCCAGCAGACGCCTCGGGATAACCTACGAGCAGTACTTC. The rearrangement uses TRBV28 and TRBJ2-7; D perhaps matches TRBD2 (5 bases). CDR3 length equals 14 residues. Germline CDR1 reads MDHEN; CDR2 reads SYDVKM. V was shortened by 6 bases and J by 2 bases, with 14 bases between the two germline ends.